The rows below give T cell receptor beta chains drawn from one sample of a study of response to subunit inactivated influenza vaccine. Each CDR3 protein gets one entry after TCRdb re-called the RT-PCR reads with MiXCR. The sample comprises approximately 170,000 distinct CDR3 sequences, about 15% of which are singletons, and roughly 24% rests with the top ten. The sequences come from CD8+ T cells sorted from PBMCs, collected 4 to 6 days after vaccination. The receptors here all came from a man aged 50-60 years who received an inactivated influenza vaccine. The CDR3 runs from the conserved cysteine through the conserved F or W. D genes are given only for firm matches. A row's size may be missing; if present it is once, few, many or a size class.

d_gene: NA; v_gene: TRBV27; abundance: NA; j_gene: TRBJ1-2; CDR3nt: TGTGCCAGCAGCCCGGCGGGTTACTATGGCTACACCTTC; CDR3aa: CASSPAGYYGYTF
d_gene: NA; v_gene: TRBV7-9; abundance: many; j_gene: TRBJ2-1; CDR3nt: TGTGCCAGCAGCTTAGTGGGCAATGAGCAGTTCTTC; CDR3aa: CASSLVGNEQFF
d_gene: TRBD2; v_gene: TRBV29-1; abundance: NA; j_gene: TRBJ2-1; CDR3nt: TGCAGCGTTGAAGGAAGCGGGAGGGGGGGTGAGCAGTTCTTC; CDR3aa: CSVEGSGRGGEQFF
d_gene: TRBD2; v_gene: TRBV29-1; abundance: few; j_gene: TRBJ2-1; CDR3nt: TGCAGCGTTGTTGGGGACTATAACTACAATGAGCAGTTCTTC; CDR3aa: CSVVGDYNYNEQFF
d_gene: NA; v_gene: TRBV29-1; abundance: many; j_gene: TRBJ2-3; CDR3nt: TGCAGCGTTGTAGAGGCCAATACGCAGTATTTT; CDR3aa: CSVVEANTQYF
d_gene: TRBD1; v_gene: TRBV6-5; abundance: NA; j_gene: TRBJ2-3; CDR3nt: TGTGCCAGCAGTTTCGACGGGACAGGGGGCACAGATACGCAGTATTTT; CDR3aa: CASSFDGTGGTDTQYF
d_gene: NA; v_gene: TRBV19; abundance: few; j_gene: TRBJ2-5; CDR3nt: TGTGCCAGTAGTATGGAACTAGCTGAAGAGACCCAGTACTTC; CDR3aa: CASSMELAEETQYF
d_gene: TRBD1; v_gene: TRBV29-1; abundance: many; j_gene: TRBJ1-1; CDR3nt: TGCAGCGTTGACCCGACAGGGTTGAACACTGAAGCTTTCTTT; CDR3aa: CSVDPTGLNTEAFF
d_gene: TRBD1; v_gene: TRBV29-1; abundance: NA; j_gene: TRBJ1-1; CDR3nt: TGCAGCGTTGACCGGACAGGGGCGAACACTGAAGCTTTCTTT; CDR3aa: CSVDRTGANTEAFF
d_gene: TRBD2; v_gene: TRBV20-1; abundance: few; j_gene: TRBJ2-7; CDR3nt: TGCAGTGCTAGCATCCTAGCGGGAGCTTCTTACGAGCAGTACTTC; CDR3aa: CSASILAGASYEQYF
d_gene: NA; v_gene: TRBV7-9; abundance: NA; j_gene: TRBJ2-6; CDR3nt: TGTGCCAGCAGCTTATCGGGGGCCTCTGGGGCCAACGTCCTGACTTTC; CDR3aa: CASSLSGASGANVLTF
d_gene: TRBD1; v_gene: TRBV3-1; abundance: NA; j_gene: TRBJ2-1; CDR3nt: TGTGCCAGCAGCCCATTAGAGGGGACAGCCTACAATGAGCAGTTCTTC; CDR3aa: CASSPLEGTAYNEQFF
d_gene: NA; v_gene: TRBV5-6; abundance: few; j_gene: TRBJ1-2; CDR3nt: TGTGCCAGCAGCTTCCCTGGGAGGGCTAACTATGGCTACACCTTC; CDR3aa: CASSFPGRANYGYTF
d_gene: NA; v_gene: TRBV7-9; abundance: many; j_gene: TRBJ2-5; CDR3nt: TGTGCCAGCAGCTTAGAGGGTTACCCTCAAGAGACCCAGTACTTC; CDR3aa: CASSLEGYPQETQYF
d_gene: NA; v_gene: TRBV9; abundance: NA; j_gene: TRBJ2-3; CDR3nt: TGTGCCAGCAGCGCCTTAGCGAGTAGCACAGATACGCAGTATTTT; CDR3aa: CASSALASSTDTQYF
d_gene: NA; v_gene: TRBV4-3; abundance: many; j_gene: TRBJ1-1; CDR3nt: TGCGCCAGCAGCCAAGATGTCAGTTCGGCTGAAGCTTTCTTT; CDR3aa: CASSQDVSSAEAFF
d_gene: NA; v_gene: TRBV7-9; abundance: few; j_gene: TRBJ2-2; CDR3nt: TGTGCCAGCAGTTATTTAGCCGGGGAGCTGTTTTTT; CDR3aa: CASSYLAGELFF
d_gene: NA; v_gene: TRBV7-9; abundance: many; j_gene: TRBJ2-7; CDR3nt: TGTGCCAGCAGCGATCGCATGAGCGAGCAGTACTTC; CDR3aa: CASSDRMSEQYF
d_gene: NA; v_gene: TRBV4-2; abundance: few; j_gene: TRBJ2-1; CDR3nt: TGTGCCAGCAGCCAAGATAGGTGGGGGGGGGCCGAAAATGAGCAGTTCTTC; CDR3aa: CASSQDRWGGAENEQFF
d_gene: TRBD2; v_gene: TRBV24-1; abundance: NA; j_gene: TRBJ2-3; CDR3nt: TGTGCCACCAGCCCCGGGACCCTAGCGGCAGATACGCAGTATTTT; CDR3aa: CATSPGTLAADTQYF
d_gene: TRBD2; v_gene: TRBV30; abundance: few; j_gene: TRBJ2-3; CDR3nt: TGTGCCTGGAGTGTGATTAGCGGGGTCACAGATACGCAGTATTTT; CDR3aa: CAWSVISGVTDTQYF
d_gene: NA; v_gene: TRBV6-5; abundance: few; j_gene: TRBJ1-1; CDR3nt: TGTGCCAGCAGTTACCCGATGCCGAGGGCTGGGATGAACACTGAAGCTTTCTTT; CDR3aa: CASSYPMPRAGMNTEAFF
d_gene: TRBD2; v_gene: TRBV10-3; abundance: NA; j_gene: TRBJ2-1; CDR3nt: TGTACCATCAGCCCAATGACTAGCTTCGGACGGAGTTTCTACAATGAGCAGTTCTTC; CDR3aa: CTISPMTSFGRSFYNEQFF
d_gene: NA; v_gene: TRBV7-6; abundance: NA; j_gene: TRBJ2-7; CDR3nt: TGTGCCAGCAGCTTAGCAGGGAGCAACGAGCAGTACTTC; CDR3aa: CASSLAGSNEQYF
d_gene: TRBD1; v_gene: TRBV15; abundance: NA; j_gene: TRBJ2-5; CDR3nt: TGTGCCACCAGCAGAGGTAGACAGGGAGAGGGGGAGACCCAGTACTTC; CDR3aa: CATSRGRQGEGETQYF
d_gene: TRBD2; v_gene: TRBV15; abundance: NA; j_gene: TRBJ2-1; CDR3nt: TGTGCCACCAGCCCGAGCGGGGGATCCTACAATGAGCAGTTCTTC; CDR3aa: CATSPSGGSYNEQFF